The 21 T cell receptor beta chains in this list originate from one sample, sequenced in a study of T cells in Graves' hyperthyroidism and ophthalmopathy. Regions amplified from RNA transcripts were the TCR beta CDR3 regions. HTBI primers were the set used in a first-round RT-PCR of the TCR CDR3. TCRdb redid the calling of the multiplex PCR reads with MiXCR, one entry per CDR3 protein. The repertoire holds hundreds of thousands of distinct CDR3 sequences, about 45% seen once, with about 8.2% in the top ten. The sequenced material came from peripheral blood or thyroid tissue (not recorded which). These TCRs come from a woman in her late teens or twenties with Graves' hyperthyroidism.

CDR3 region: CAISVGAGELFF. CDR3 nucleotides: TGTGCCATCAGTGTGGGGGCAGGGGAGCTGTTTTTT. V is TRBV10-3 and J is TRBJ2-2; a possible D gene is TRBD1 (6 bases). The V end lost 4 bases, the J end lost 8 bases, and 8 bases lay between the germline ends. The V gene's germline CDR1 is ENHRY and CDR2 SYGVKD. The CDR3 length is 12 residues.

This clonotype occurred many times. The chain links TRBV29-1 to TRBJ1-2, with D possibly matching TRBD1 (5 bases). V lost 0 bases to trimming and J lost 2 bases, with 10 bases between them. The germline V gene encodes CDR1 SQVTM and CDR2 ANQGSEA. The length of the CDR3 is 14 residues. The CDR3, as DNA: TGCAGCGTTGAAGAAGGAGACAGAAACTATGGCTACACCTTC. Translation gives CSVEEGDRNYGYTF.

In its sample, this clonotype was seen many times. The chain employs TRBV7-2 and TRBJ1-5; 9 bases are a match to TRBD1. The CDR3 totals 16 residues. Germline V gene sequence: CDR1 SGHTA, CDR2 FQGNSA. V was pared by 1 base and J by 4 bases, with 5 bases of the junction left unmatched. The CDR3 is CASSLVGGQGNQPQHF. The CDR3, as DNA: TGTGCCAGCAGCTTAGTAGGAGGACAGGGGAATCAGCCCCAGCATTTT.

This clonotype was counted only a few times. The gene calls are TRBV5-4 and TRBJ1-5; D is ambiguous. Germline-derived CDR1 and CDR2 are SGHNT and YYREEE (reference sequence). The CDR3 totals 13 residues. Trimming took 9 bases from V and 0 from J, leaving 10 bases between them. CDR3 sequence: CANWGYSNQPQHF. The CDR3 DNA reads TGTGCCAACTGGGGTTATAGCAATCAGCCCCAGCATTTT.

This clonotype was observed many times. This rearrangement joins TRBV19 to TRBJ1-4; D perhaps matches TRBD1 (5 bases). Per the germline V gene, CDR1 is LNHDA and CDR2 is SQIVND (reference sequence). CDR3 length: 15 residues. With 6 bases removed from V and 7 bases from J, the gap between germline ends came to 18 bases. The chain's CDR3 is CASSQQAGRGEKLFF. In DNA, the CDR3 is TGTGCCAGTAGCCAACAGGCCGGGCGGGGTGAAAAACTGTTTTTT.

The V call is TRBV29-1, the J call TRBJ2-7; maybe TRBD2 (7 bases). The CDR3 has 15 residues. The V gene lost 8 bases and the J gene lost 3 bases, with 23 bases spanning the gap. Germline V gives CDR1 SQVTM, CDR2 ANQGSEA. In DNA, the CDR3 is TGCAGCATTGGGGGGGGGCGGGAGCTTGGCTACGAGCAGTACTTC. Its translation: CSIGGGRELGYEQYF.

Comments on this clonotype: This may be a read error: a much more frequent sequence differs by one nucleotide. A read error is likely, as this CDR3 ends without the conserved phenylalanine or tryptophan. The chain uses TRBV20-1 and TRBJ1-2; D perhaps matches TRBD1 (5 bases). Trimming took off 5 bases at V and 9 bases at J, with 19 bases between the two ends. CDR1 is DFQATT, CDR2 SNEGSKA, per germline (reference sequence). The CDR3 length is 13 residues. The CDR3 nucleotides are TGCAGTGCTGCGCCGCCTCGCAGGGATCGCTACACCTCC. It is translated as CSAAPPRRDRYTS.

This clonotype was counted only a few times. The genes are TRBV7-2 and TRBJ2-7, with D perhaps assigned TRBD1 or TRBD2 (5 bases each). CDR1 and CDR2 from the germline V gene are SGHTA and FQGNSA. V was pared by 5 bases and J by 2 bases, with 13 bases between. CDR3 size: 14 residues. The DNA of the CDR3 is TGTGCCAGCAGCATCCGGGACGGTACCTACGAGCAGTACTTC. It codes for CASSIRDGTYEQYF.

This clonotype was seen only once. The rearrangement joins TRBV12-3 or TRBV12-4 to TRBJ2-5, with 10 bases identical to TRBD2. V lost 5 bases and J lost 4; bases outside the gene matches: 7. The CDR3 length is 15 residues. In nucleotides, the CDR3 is TGTGCCAGCAGTACAAGCGGGGGGGGTCGAGAGACCCAGTACTTC. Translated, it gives CASSTSGGGRETQYF.

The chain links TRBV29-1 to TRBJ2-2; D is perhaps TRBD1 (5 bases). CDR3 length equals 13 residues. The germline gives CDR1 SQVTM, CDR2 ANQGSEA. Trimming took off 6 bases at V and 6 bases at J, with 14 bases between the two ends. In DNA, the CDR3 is TGCAGCGTGTCCCTAGGGGCGGCCGGGGAGCTGTTTTTT. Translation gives CSVSLGAAGELFF.

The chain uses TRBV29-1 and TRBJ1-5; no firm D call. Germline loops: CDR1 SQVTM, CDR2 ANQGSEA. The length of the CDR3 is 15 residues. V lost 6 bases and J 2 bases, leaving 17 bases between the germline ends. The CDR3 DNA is TGCAGCGTCATTTGGGGAGGATACGGCAATCAGCCCCAGCATTTT. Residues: CSVIWGGYGNQPQHF.

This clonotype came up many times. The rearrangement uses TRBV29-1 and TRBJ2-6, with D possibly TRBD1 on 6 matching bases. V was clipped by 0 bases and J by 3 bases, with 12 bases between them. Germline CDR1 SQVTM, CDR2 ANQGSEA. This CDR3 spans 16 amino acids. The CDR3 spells CSVEDRGGGGANVLTF. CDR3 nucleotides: TGCAGCGTTGAAGATCGTGGGGGCGGTGGGGCCAACGTCCTGACTTTC.

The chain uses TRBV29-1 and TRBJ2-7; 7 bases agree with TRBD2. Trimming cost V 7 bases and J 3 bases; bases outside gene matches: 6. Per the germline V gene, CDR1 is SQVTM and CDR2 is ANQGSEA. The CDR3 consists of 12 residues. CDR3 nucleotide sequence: TGCAGCGCCGCTGAGCGGGGCTACGAGCAGTACTTC. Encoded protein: CSAAERGYEQYF.

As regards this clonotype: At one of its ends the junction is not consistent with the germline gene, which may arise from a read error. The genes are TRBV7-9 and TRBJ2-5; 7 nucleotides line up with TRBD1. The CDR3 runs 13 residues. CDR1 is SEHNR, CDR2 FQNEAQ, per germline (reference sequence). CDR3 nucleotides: TGCGCCAGCAGCCAAGGACAGGCGGAGACCCAGTACTTC. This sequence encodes CASSQGQAETQYF.

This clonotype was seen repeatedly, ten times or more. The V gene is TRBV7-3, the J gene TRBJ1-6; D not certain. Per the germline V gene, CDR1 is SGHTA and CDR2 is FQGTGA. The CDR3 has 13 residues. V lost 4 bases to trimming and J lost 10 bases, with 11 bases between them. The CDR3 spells CASSYTLGSPLHF. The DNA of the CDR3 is TGTGCCAGCAGCTACACCCTGGGGTCACCCCTCCACTTT.

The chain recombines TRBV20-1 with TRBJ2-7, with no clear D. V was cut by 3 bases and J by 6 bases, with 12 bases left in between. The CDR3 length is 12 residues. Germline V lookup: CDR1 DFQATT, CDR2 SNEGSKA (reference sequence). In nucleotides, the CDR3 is TGCAGTGCTAGCAAGTCAGGCCCCGAGCAGTACTTC. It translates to CSASKSGPEQYF.

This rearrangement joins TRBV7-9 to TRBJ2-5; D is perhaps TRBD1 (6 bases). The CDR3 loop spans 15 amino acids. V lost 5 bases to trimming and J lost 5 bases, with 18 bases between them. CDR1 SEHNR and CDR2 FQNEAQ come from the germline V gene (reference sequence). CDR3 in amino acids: CASSQGGPGMETQYF. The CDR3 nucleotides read TGTGCCAGCAGCCAAGGGGGTCCAGGGATGGAGACCCAGTACTTC.

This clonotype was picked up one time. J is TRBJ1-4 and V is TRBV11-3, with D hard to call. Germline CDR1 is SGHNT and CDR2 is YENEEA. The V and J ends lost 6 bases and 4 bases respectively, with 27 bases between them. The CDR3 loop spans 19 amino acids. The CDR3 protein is CASSPGISPSSRGNEKLFF. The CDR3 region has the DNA TGTGCCAGCAGTCCTGGAATATCCCCAAGCTCTCGGGGTAATGAAAAACTGTTTTTT.

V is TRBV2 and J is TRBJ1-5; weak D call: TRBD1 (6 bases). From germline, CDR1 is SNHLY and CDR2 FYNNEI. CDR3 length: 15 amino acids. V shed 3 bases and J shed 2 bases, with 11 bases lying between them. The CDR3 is CASSDPAGGNQPQHF. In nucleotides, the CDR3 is TGTGCCAGCAGTGACCCGGCAGGGGGCAATCAGCCCCAGCATTTT.

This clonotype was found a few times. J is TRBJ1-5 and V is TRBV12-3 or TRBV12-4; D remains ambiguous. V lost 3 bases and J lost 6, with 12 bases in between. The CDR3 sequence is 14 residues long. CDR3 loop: CASSFTRLGQPQHF. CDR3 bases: TGTGCCAGCAGTTTTACCCGTCTCGGTCAGCCCCAGCATTTT.

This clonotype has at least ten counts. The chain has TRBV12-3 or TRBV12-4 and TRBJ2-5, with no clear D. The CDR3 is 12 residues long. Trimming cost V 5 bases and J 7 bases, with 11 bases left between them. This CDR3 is CASSPGKGTQYF. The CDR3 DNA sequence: TGTGCCAGCAGTCCTGGGAAGGGGACCCAGTACTTC.